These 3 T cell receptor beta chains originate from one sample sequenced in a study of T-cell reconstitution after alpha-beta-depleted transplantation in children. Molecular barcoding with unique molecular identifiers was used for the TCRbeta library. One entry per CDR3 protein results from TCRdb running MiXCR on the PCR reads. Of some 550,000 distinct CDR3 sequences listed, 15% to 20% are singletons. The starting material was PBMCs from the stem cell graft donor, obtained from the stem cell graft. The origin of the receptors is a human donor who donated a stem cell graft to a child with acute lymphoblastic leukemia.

The CDR3 sequence is CSVEGEDSPNYGYTF. The CDR3 coding sequence is TGCAGCGTTGAGGGCGAGGATTCCCCGAACTATGGCTACACCTTC. The chain links TRBV29-1 to TRBJ1-2; D unclear. Trimming cost V 3 bases and J 2 bases, with 16 bases left between them. Germline CDR1 SQVTM, CDR2 ANQGSEA. This CDR3 comprises 15 residues.

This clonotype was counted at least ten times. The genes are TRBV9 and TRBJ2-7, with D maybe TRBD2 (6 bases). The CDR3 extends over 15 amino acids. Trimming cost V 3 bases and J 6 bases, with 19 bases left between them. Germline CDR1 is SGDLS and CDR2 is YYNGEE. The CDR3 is CASSASGTARSEQYF. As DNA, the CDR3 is TGTGCCAGCAGCGCATCCGGGACTGCACGCTCCGAGCAGTACTTC.

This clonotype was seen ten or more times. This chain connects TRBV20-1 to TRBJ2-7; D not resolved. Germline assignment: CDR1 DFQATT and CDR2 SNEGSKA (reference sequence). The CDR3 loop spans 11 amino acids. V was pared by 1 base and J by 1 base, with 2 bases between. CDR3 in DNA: TGCAGTGCTAGAGGGTCCTACGAGCAGTACTTC. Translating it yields CSARGSYEQYF.